These 19 T cell receptor beta chains were sequenced from one sample in a study of monozygotic twins with inflammatory bowel disease. TCRdb re-analyzed the 5' RACE reads; it lists each CDR3 protein once, without DNA. Its table records approximately 420,000 distinct CDR3 sequences. Sequencing was carried out using blood. These receptors came from a human donor with ulcerative colitis or Crohn's disease, or a healthy co-twin of an affected twin (not recorded which).

The V call is TRBV20-1, the J call TRBJ1-1; TCRdb indicates TRBD1, and absent DNA this call remains unverified. Germline-derived CDR1 and CDR2 are DFQATT and SNEGSKA (reference sequence). CDR3 size: 14 residues. CDR3 protein: CRAGQSGTGAEAFF.

The rearrangement links TRBV12-3 or TRBV12-4 to TRBJ2-6; TCRdb calls TRBD2, which cannot be checked without DNA. The CDR3 loop spans 19 amino acids. The CDR3 loop is CASRRGLAGTNSGANVLTF.

V usage is TRBV29-1 and J usage is TRBJ2-1; TCRdb's assignment of TRBD2 cannot be checked, as there is no DNA. There are 16 residues in the CDR3. Germline V CDR1 and CDR2: SQVTM, ANQGSEA. CDR3 sequence reads: CSVAPGLAGGPGEQFF.

This rearrangement joins TRBV11-2 to TRBJ1-2. This CDR3 has 14 residues. The germline CDR1 and CDR2 sequences are SGHAT and FQNNGV. This chain's CDR3 is CASSLVSSRYGYTF.

The V call is TRBV5-1, the J call TRBJ2-2; TCRdb's D call, TRBD2, is unchecked because there is no DNA. Per germline, CDR1 SGHRS and CDR2 YFSETQ. CDR3 length: 17 amino acids. The CDR3 reads CASSLGLAASNTGELFF.

The CDR3 loop reads CASSGDRVHEQYF. V and J are TRBV28 and TRBJ2-7; TCRdb picks TRBD1, but there is no DNA to check that call. The CDR3 has 13 amino acids. CDR1 is MDHEN and CDR2 is SYDVKM in the germline V gene.

This sequence joins TRBV7-2 and TRBJ1-1. This CDR3 spans 12 amino acids. The germline V gene has CDR1 SGHTA and CDR2 FQGNSA. The CDR3 sequence: CASSFNGLSAFF.

This chain links TRBV25-1 with TRBJ1-6; lacking DNA, the TRBD1 call made by TCRdb goes unchecked. From germline, CDR1 is MGHDK and CDR2 SYGVNS. The CDR3 is 15 amino acids. The CDR3 loop reads CASRGNRGENSPLHF.

The chain is built from TRBV5-1 and TRBJ1-1; TCRdb's assignment of TRBD1 cannot be checked, as there is no DNA. This CDR3 region has 16 residues. Looked up from germline, CDR1 is SGHRS and CDR2 is YFSETQ. Here the CDR3 reads CASSYYTGAANTEAFF.

The chain is built from TRBV7-2 and TRBJ1-1. Germline lookup yields CDR1 SGHTA and CDR2 FQGNSA. CDR3 length: 11 residues. The CDR3 spells CASSYEVEAFF.

This chain joins TRBV20-1 and TRBJ2-3; the D call of TRBD1 rests on TCRdb alone, since no DNA is present to check it. Germline lookup yields CDR1 DFQATT and CDR2 SNEGSKA (reference sequence). There are 15 residues in the CDR3. The CDR3 protein is CSAAGVSVGTDTQYF.

The chain couples TRBV12-3 or TRBV12-4 to TRBJ2-7; TCRdb's D call, TRBD1, is unchecked because there is no DNA. The CDR3 runs 15 residues. The CDR3: CASSQPGTGINEQYF.

The CDR3 sequence is CASSLVAGETQYF. This sequence joins TRBV11-1 and TRBJ2-5; the D call from TCRdb, TRBD2, cannot be confirmed without DNA. This CDR3 spans 13 amino acids. From germline, CDR1 is SGHAT and CDR2 FQDESV (reference sequence).

The rearrangement links TRBV11-2 to TRBJ1-2; no DNA is available, so the TRBD1 call from TCRdb remains unchecked. CDR3 size: 16 residues. The germline V gene has CDR1 SGHAT and CDR2 FQNNGV. The CDR3 sequence: CASSLVSPGRNYGYTF.

This chain connects TRBV11-2 to TRBJ2-2. This CDR3 has 13 residues. CDR1 and CDR2 (germline): SGHAT, FQNNGV. The CDR3 region is CASSLARPRELFF.

The V and J genes are TRBV30 and TRBJ2-3; the TRBD1 assignment by TCRdb is unverifiable without DNA. The CDR3 is 15 amino acids. Germline CDR1 GTSNPN, CDR2 SVGIG (reference sequence). The CDR3 spells CAWSARGSSTDTQYF.

This sequence joins TRBV12-3 or TRBV12-4 and TRBJ2-1; the TCRdb D gene call, TRBD1, has no DNA to confirm it. CDR3 length: 16 residues. The CDR3 loop reads CASSSLGPLSYNEQFF.

The gene calls are TRBV20-1 and TRBJ2-7; there is no DNA to check the TCRdb D call of TRBD2. Germline lookup yields CDR1 DFQATT and CDR2 SNEGSKA (reference sequence). The CDR3 runs 14 residues. The CDR3: CSAKTSGTSYEQYF.

V is TRBV15 and J is TRBJ1-4; TCRdb gives TRBD1 as the D gene, but with no DNA this cannot be confirmed. Germline V gene lookup returns CDR1 LNHNV and CDR2 YYDKDF (reference sequence). The CDR3 covers 16 residues. CDR3 sequence: CATSRDPGTGGEKLFF.